Listed below are T cell receptor beta chains from one sample, sequenced in a study of blood T cells in healthy people across ages. TCRdb analysed the 5' RACE reads with MiXCR anew, one entry per CDR3 protein. The data show about 640,000 distinct CDR3 sequences, roughly 50% seen once. Source material: blood. The receptors stem from a man aged 55 to 70 in good health. The CDR3 runs from the conserved cysteine through the conserved F or W. Each record gives: D gene, clone size, J gene, CDR3 length, V gene, CDR3 DNA, CDR3 protein. The D gene is left open where the match is weak. Expanded clones get a size class; other rows say once, few or many, or leave the size out.

d_gene: NA
abundance: once
j_gene: TRBJ2-3
len: 17
v_gene: TRBV29-1
CDR3nt: TGCAGCGTTGACGGGCAGCTCCCCCTCAGTCAGCCAGATACGCAGTATTTT
CDR3aa: CSVDGQLPLSQPDTQYF

d_gene: NA
abundance: NA
j_gene: TRBJ1-2
len: 14
v_gene: TRBV3-1
CDR3nt: TGTGCCAGCAGCCACGAGGGGGGTAACTATGGCTACACCTTC
CDR3aa: CASSHEGGNYGYTF

d_gene: NA
abundance: NA
j_gene: TRBJ1-2
len: 12
v_gene: TRBV6-1
CDR3nt: TGTGGATTCAGGGAAGCGCGCTATGGCTACACCTTC
CDR3aa: CGFREARYGYTF

d_gene: NA
abundance: NA
j_gene: TRBJ1-2
len: 12
v_gene: TRBV29-1
CDR3nt: TGCAGCGTTGCTGACGGTAACTATGGCTACACCTTC
CDR3aa: CSVADGNYGYTF

d_gene: NA
abundance: NA
j_gene: TRBJ2-7
len: 13
v_gene: TRBV18
CDR3nt: TGTGCCAGCTCACCGGTACAGGGTAACGAGCAGTACTTC
CDR3aa: CASSPVQGNEQYF

d_gene: TRBD1
abundance: few
j_gene: TRBJ2-7
len: 11
v_gene: TRBV29-1
CDR3nt: TGCAGCGTTTTACAGGGGAGCGAGCAGTACTTC
CDR3aa: CSVLQGSEQYF

d_gene: NA
abundance: NA
j_gene: TRBJ1-4
len: 14
v_gene: TRBV28
CDR3nt: TGTGCCAGCAGTTACGGCGCAACTAATGAAAAACTGTTTTTT
CDR3aa: CASSYGATNEKLFF

d_gene: TRBD2
abundance: NA
j_gene: TRBJ2-5
len: 15
v_gene: TRBV12-3/TRBV12-4
CDR3nt: TGTGCCAGCAGTTTACGGGCTAGCGGACAAGAGACCCAGTACTTC
CDR3aa: CASSLRASGQETQYF

d_gene: NA
abundance: NA
j_gene: TRBJ1-2
len: 14
v_gene: TRBV12-5
CDR3nt: TGTGCTAGTGGCCCTCCGGACAGCCTCCATGGCTACACCTTT
CDR3aa: CASGPPDSLHGYTF

d_gene: NA
abundance: few
j_gene: TRBJ1-1
len: 13
v_gene: TRBV12-3/TRBV12-4
CDR3nt: TGTGCCAGCACAAGGGAAGTGAACACTGAAGCTTTCTTT
CDR3aa: CASTREVNTEAFF

d_gene: TRBD2
abundance: NA
j_gene: TRBJ2-5
len: 16
v_gene: TRBV2
CDR3nt: TGTGCCAGCAGTTTCCTAAGGACTAGCGGGGGTAATGAGCAGTACTTC
CDR3aa: CASSFLRTSGGNEQYF

d_gene: NA
abundance: NA
j_gene: TRBJ1-5
len: 13
v_gene: TRBV20-1
CDR3nt: TGCAGTGCTGGGCGCGGACTCAATCAGCCCCAGCATTTT
CDR3aa: CSAGRGLNQPQHF

d_gene: NA
abundance: NA
j_gene: TRBJ2-5
len: 16
v_gene: TRBV11-2
CDR3nt: TGTGCCAGCAGCTTAGAGGCGGGTCGGTACCAAGAGACCCAGTACTTC
CDR3aa: CASSLEAGRYQETQYF

d_gene: NA
abundance: few
j_gene: TRBJ2-5
len: 14
v_gene: TRBV7-2
CDR3nt: TGTGCCAGCAGCCCCGCCGTCAGGAGAGAGACCCAGTACTTC
CDR3aa: CASSPAVRRETQYF

d_gene: TRBD1
abundance: NA
j_gene: TRBJ2-2
len: 14
v_gene: TRBV7-9
CDR3nt: TGTGCACGGACAGGGGCCGTGGGCACCGGGGAGCTGTTTTTT
CDR3aa: CARTGAVGTGELFF

d_gene: NA
abundance: few
j_gene: TRBJ2-4
len: 12
v_gene: TRBV20-1
CDR3nt: TGCAGTGCTGTGACAGTTGGGAACATTCAGTACTTC
CDR3aa: CSAVTVGNIQYF

d_gene: NA
abundance: NA
j_gene: TRBJ1-4
len: 14
v_gene: TRBV28
CDR3nt: TGTGCCAGCAGTGAACGGGGATCGAATGAAAAACTGTTTTTT
CDR3aa: CASSERGSNEKLFF

d_gene: TRBD1
abundance: few
j_gene: TRBJ2-4
len: 12
v_gene: TRBV28
CDR3nt: TGTGCCAGCAGAGGGACAGGGAACATTCAGTACTTC
CDR3aa: CASRGTGNIQYF

d_gene: NA
abundance: few
j_gene: TRBJ2-7
len: 14
v_gene: TRBV7-2
CDR3nt: TGTGCCAGCAGCTTAGTTAAGGGGACCTACGAGCAGTACTTC
CDR3aa: CASSLVKGTYEQYF

d_gene: TRBD1
abundance: NA
j_gene: TRBJ2-3
len: 15
v_gene: TRBV9
CDR3nt: TGTGCCAGCAGCGTAGGACAGGGAGACGCAGATACGCAGTATTTT
CDR3aa: CASSVGQGDADTQYF

d_gene: NA
abundance: NA
j_gene: TRBJ2-7
len: 14
v_gene: TRBV6-5
CDR3nt: TGTGCCAGCAGTTACCGGGCAGGGGCCTACGAGCAGTACTTC
CDR3aa: CASSYRAGAYEQYF

d_gene: NA
abundance: NA
j_gene: TRBJ2-1
len: 13
v_gene: TRBV3-1
CDR3nt: TGTGCCAGCAGCCCCATACAGGGCCTTGAGCAGTTCTTC
CDR3aa: CASSPIQGLEQFF

d_gene: TRBD1
abundance: NA
j_gene: TRBJ2-2
len: 12
v_gene: TRBV20-1
CDR3nt: TGCAGTGCCCAGGGGGCGGGCGGGGAGCTGTTTTTT
CDR3aa: CSAQGAGGELFF

d_gene: TRBD1
abundance: NA
j_gene: TRBJ2-1
len: 14
v_gene: TRBV27
CDR3nt: TGTGCCAGCAGCGTAGGGACAGAGTACGATGAGCAGTTCTTC
CDR3aa: CASSVGTEYDEQFF

d_gene: TRBD2
abundance: NA
j_gene: TRBJ2-1
len: 14
v_gene: TRBV2
CDR3nt: TGTGCCAGCAGCGTAGCGGGGGGCGGCAATGAGCAGTTCTTC
CDR3aa: CASSVAGGGNEQFF

d_gene: TRBD2
abundance: once
j_gene: TRBJ2-7
len: 13
v_gene: TRBV6-1
CDR3nt: TGTGCCGCAGCCGGCGGGAGCCCCTACGAGCAGTACTTC
CDR3aa: CAAAGGSPYEQYF

d_gene: TRBD2
abundance: NA
j_gene: TRBJ2-3
len: 14
v_gene: TRBV3-1
CDR3nt: TGTGCCAGCAGCCACCCCAGCGGGGGAGCAACGCAGTATTTT
CDR3aa: CASSHPSGGATQYF

d_gene: TRBD2
abundance: NA
j_gene: TRBJ2-1
len: 17
v_gene: TRBV10-3
CDR3nt: TGTGCCATCAGTGCGAACCGACCCGGGACTAGTTCAAATGAGCAGTTCTTC
CDR3aa: CAISANRPGTSSNEQFF

d_gene: NA
abundance: few
j_gene: TRBJ1-2
len: 11
v_gene: TRBV12-3/TRBV12-4
CDR3nt: TGTGCCAGCGGAACAGGGTTTGGCTACACCTTC
CDR3aa: CASGTGFGYTF

d_gene: TRBD1
abundance: once
j_gene: TRBJ2-5
len: 14
v_gene: TRBV10-3
CDR3nt: TGTGCCATCTCGGAACAGGGGTCCCAAGAGACCCAGTACTTC
CDR3aa: CAISEQGSQETQYF

d_gene: NA
abundance: NA
j_gene: TRBJ1-5
len: 18
v_gene: TRBV6-2/TRBV6-3
CDR3nt: TGTGCCAGCAGCTCACCCAGGGGAAGTGCCCGGAGCAATCAGCCCCAGCATTTT
CDR3aa: CASSSPRGSARSNQPQHF